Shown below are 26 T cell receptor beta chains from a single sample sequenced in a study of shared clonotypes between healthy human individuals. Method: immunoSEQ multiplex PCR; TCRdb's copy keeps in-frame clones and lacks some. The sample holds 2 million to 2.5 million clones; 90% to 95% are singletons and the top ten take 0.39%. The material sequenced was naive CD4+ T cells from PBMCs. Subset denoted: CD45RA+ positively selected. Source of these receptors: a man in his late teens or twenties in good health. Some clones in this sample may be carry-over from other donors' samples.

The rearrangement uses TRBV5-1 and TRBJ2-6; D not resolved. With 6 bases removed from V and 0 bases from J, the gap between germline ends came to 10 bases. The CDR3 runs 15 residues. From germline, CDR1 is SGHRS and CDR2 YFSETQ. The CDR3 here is CASTSGYSGANVLTF. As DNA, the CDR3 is TGCGCCAGCACCTCCGGTTACTCTGGGGCCAACGTCCTGACTTTC.

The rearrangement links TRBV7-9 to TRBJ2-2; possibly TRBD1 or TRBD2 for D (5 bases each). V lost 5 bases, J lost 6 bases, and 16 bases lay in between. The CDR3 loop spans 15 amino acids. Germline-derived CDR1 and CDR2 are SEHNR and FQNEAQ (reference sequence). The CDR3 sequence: CASSPGQAFPGELFF. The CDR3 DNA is TGTGCCAGCAGCCCGGGGCAGGCGTTCCCCGGGGAGCTGTTTTTT. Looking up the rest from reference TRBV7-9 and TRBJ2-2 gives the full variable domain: DTGVSQNPRHKITKRGQNVTFRCDPISEHNRLYWYRQTLGQGPEFLTYFQNEAQLEKSRLLSDRFSAERPKGSFSTLEIQRTEQGDSAMYLCASSPGQAFPGELFFGEGSRLTVL.

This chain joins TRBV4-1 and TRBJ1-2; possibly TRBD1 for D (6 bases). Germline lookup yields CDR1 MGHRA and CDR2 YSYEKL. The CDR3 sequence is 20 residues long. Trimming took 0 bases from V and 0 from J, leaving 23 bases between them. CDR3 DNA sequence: TGCGCCAGCAGCCAAGAATTCCTGGGAGGGGGGGTTTTAGCTAACTATGGCTACACCTTC. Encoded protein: CASSQEFLGGGVLANYGYTF.

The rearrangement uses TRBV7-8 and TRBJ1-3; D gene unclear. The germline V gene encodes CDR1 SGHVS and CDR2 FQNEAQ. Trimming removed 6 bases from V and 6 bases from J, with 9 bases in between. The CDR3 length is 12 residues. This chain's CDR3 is CASSRGQNTIYF. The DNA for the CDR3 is TGTGCCAGCAGTCGAGGGCAAAACACCATATATTTT.

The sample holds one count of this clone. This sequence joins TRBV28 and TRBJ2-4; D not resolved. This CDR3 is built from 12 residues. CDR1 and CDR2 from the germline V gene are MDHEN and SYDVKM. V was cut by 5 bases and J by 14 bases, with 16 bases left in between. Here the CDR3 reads CASSRFVSSKYF. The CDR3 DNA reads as TGTGCCAGCAGTCGTTTCGTAAGTTCCAAGTACTTC.

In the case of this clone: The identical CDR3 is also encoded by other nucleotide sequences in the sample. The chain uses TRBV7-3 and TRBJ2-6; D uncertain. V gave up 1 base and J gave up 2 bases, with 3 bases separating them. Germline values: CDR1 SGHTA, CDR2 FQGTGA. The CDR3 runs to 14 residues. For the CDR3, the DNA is TGTGCCAGCAGCTTAATCCCTGGGGCCAACGTCCTGACTTTC. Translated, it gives CASSLIPGANVLTF.

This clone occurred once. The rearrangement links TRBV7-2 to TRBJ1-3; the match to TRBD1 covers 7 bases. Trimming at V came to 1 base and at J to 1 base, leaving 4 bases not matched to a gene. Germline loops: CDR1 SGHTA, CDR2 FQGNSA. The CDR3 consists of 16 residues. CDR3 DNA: TGTGCCAGCAGCTTAGGACAGGGAAATTCTGGAAACACCATATATTTT. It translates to CASSLGQGNSGNTIYF.

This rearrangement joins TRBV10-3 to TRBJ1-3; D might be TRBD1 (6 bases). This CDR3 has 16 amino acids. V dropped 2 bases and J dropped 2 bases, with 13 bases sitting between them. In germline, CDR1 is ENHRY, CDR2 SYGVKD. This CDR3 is CAISEVIQGTGNTIYF. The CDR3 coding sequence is TGTGCCATCAGTGAGGTTATACAGGGAACTGGAAACACCATATATTTT.

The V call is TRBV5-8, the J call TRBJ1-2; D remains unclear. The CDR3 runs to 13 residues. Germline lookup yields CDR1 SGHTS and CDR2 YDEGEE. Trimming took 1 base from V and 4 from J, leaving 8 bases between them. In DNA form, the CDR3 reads TGTGCCAGCAGCTTGCGGGTCGCCTATGGCTACACCTTC. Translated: CASSLRVAYGYTF.

The CDR3 is CASSPQAGTYNEQFF. CDR3 nucleotides: TGTGCCAGCTCACCACAGGCCGGTACCTACAATGAGCAGTTCTTC. The V and J genes are TRBV18 and TRBJ2-1, with D unclear. Germline V gene lookup returns CDR1 KGHSH and CDR2 LQKENI. V lost 1 base and J lost 2, with 9 bases in between. The CDR3 consists of 15 residues.

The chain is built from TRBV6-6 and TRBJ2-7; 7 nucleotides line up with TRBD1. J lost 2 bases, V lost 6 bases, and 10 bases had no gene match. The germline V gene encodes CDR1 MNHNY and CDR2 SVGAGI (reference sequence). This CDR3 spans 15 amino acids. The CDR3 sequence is CASRTGNGPTYEQYF. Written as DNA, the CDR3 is TGTGCCAGCAGGACAGGGAACGGTCCCACCTACGAGCAGTACTTC.

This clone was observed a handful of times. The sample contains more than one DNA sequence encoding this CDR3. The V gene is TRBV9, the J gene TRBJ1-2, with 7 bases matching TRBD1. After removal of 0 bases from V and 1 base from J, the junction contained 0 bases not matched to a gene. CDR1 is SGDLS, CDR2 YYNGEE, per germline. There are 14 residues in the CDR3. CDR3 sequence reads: CASSVGQGNYGYTF. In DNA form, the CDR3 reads TGTGCCAGCAGCGTAGGACAGGGTAACTATGGCTACACCTTC.

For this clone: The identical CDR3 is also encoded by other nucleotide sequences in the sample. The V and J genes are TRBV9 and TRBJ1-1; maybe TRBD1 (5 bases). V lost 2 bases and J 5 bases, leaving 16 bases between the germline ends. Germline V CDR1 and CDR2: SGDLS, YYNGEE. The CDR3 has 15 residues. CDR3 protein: CASSVAGTGGTEAFF. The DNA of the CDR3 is TGTGCCAGCAGCGTCGCCGGGACGGGTGGGACTGAAGCTTTCTTT. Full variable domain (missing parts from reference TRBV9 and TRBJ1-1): DSGVTQTPKHLITATGQRVTLRCSPRSGDLSVYWYQQSLDQGLQFLIQYYNGEERAKGNILERFSAQQFPDLHSELNLSSLELGDSALYFCASSVAGTGGTEAFFGQGTRLTVV.

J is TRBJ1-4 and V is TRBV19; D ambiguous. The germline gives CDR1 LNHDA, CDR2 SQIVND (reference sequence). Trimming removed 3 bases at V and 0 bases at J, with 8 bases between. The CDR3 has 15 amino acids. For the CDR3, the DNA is TGTGCCAGTAGTATTTTAACGGCAACTAATGAAAAACTGTTTTTT. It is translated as CASSILTATNEKLFF.

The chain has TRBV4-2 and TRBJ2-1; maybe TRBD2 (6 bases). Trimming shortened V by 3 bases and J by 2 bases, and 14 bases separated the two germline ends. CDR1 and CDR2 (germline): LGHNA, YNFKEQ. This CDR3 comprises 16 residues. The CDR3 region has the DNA TGTGCCAGCAGCCAGCCTGGGACTTCTACCTACAATGAGCAGTTCTTC. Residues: CASSQPGTSTYNEQFF.

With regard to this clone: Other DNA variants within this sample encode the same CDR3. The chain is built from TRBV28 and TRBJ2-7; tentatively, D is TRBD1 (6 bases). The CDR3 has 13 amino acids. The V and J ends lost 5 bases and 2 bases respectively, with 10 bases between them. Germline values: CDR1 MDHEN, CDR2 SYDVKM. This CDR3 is CASSLRTAYEQYF. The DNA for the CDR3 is TGTGCCAGCAGTCTAAGGACAGCCTACGAGCAGTACTTC.

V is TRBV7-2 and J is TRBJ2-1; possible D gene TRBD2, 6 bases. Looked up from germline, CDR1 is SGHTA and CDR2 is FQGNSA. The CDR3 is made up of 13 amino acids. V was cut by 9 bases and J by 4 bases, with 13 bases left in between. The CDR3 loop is CARGAGWYNEQFF. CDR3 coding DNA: TGTGCCAGGGGAGCGGGCTGGTACAATGAGCAGTTCTTC. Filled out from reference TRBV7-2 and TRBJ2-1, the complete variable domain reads GAGVSQSPSNKVTEKGKDVELRCDPISGHTALYWYRQSLGQGLEFLIYFQGNSAPDKSGLPSDRFSAERTGGSVSTLTIQRTQQEDSAVYLCARGAGWYNEQFFGPGTRLTVL.

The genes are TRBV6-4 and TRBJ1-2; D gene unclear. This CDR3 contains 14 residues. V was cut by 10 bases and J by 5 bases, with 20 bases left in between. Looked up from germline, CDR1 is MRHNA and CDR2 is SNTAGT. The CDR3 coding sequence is TGTGCCACCCGGCAGGCTGAGGGTTTATATGGCTACACCTTC. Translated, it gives CATRQAEGLYGYTF.

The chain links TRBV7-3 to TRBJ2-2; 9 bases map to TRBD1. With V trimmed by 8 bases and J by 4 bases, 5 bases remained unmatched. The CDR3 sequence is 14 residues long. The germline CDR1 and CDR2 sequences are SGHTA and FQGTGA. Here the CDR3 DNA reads TGTGCCAGCCGGACAGGGGTGGGCACCGGGGAGCTGTTTTTT. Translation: CASRTGVGTGELFF.

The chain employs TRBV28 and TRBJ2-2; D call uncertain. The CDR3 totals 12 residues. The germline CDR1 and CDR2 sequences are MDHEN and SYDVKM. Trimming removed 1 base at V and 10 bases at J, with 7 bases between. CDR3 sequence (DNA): TGTGCCAGCAGTTTATTACATGCGGAGCTGTTTTTT. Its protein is CASSLLHAELFF.

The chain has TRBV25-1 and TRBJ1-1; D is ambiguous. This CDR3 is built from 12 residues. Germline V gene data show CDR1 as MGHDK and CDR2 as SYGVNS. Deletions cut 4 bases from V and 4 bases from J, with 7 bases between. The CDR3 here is CASSGLGTEAFF. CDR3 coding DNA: TGTGCCAGCAGTGGCTTGGGCACTGAAGCTTTCTTT.

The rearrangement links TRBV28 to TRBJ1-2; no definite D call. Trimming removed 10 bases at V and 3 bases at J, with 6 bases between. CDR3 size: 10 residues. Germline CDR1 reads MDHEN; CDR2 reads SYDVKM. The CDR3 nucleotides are TGTGCCACTGGAGACTATGGCTACACCTTC. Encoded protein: CATGDYGYTF.

In nucleotides, the CDR3 is TGTGCCAGCTCACAACACGCCCCCAAGGTCTCTAACTATGGCTACACCTTC. Translating it yields CASSQHAPKVSNYGYTF. This chain links TRBV18 with TRBJ1-2; D unclear. Trimming took off 4 bases at V and 0 bases at J, with 18 bases between the two ends. The germline V gene has CDR1 KGHSH and CDR2 LQKENI. The CDR3 runs to 17 residues.

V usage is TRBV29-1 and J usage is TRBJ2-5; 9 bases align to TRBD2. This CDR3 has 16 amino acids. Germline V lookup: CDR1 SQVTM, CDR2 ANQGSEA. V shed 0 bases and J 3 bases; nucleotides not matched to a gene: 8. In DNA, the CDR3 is TGCAGCGTTGAAGATCTTACGACTAGCGGAAAAGAGACCCAGTACTTC. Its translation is CSVEDLTTSGKETQYF.

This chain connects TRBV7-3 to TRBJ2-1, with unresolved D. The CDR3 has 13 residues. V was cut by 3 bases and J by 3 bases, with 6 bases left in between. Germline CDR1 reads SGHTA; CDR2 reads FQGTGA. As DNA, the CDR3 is TGTGCCAGCAGCTTTGGTCTCTACAATGAGCAGTTCTTC. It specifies CASSFGLYNEQFF.

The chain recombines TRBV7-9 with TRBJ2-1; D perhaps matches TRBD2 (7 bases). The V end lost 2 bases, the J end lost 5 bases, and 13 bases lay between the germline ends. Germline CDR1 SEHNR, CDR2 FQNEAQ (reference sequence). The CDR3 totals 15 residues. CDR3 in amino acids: CASSLRWEGDNEQFF. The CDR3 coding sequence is TGTGCCAGCAGCTTAAGGTGGGAGGGGGACAATGAGCAGTTCTTC.